This section outlines one TCR beta chain sequence together with its context. Its cognate antigen has yet to be identified. Nothing much larger sits one base from this clone, and base qualities are not available. V is cut back by 4 bases and J by 3 bases, with 10 bases in the junction unmatched. Its CDR3 holds 16 amino acids, cysteine through phenylalanine. Of the read, only the CDR3 DNA is kept; its 48 bases are in frame from base 1. The germline V gene sets CDR1 to SGHRS and CDR2 to YFSETQ. Sample treatment or condition, as interpreted from the label and publication: suppressive antiretroviral therapy. Lysates of CMV-infected fibroblasts were used at around 10 ug/mL for cell stimulation. Memory populations depleted of antigen-responding cells were obtained by sorting nonresponding CD40L-negative CD69-negative CD45RO-high memory CD4+ T cells. Participants were HIV-1-infected adults who started suppressive ART during chronic infection. For at least 4 years, the participants' plasma HIV-1 RNA had been undetectable, below 50 copies/mL. To be included, participants needed a CD4+ T cell count above 400 cells/uL and a positive CMV serology. Before stimulation, PBMCs were isolated using density centrifugation and then depleted of CD8+ T cells. Stimulation of CD8-depleted PBMCs was carried out for 15 to 20 hours with anti-CD28/CD49d costimulation, CD40-blocking antibody and enfuvirtide, to prevent new infections. Cell sorting was done on a Beckman Coulter MoFlo Legacy or XDP sorter, and dead cells were excluded with propidium iodide. The QIAamp DNA Mini Kit was used for genomic DNA extraction from samples above one million cells, and the Quick-DNA Microprep Kit was used otherwise.

This sample stems from a study of persistence of HIV-infected CD4 T cells (dated by TCRdb to between 2020 and 2021). Background on the whole study: CMV- and HIV-1 Gag-responding CD4+ T cells were isolated from ART-treated individuals so that antigen-driven clonal expansion of HIV-1-infected cells could be examined. Suppressive ART had been received by participants for a median of roughly eight years. The clonality of all cells in each sorted population was assessed by TCRbeta sequencing, whereas the clonality of infected cells was assessed by proviral sequencing. For the TCR cluster analysis across participants, about 8 participants were included for CMV and about seven participants for Gag. Apart from a couple of participants who underwent leukapheresis at a single time point, peripheral blood samples of up to about 180 mL were collected from participants at multiple time points. Overall results and qualifications from the work: Only a small number of individuals took part in the study, and only a limited range of antigens was tested. Bulk TCR analyses could not be restricted to the rare CMV-responding cells that actually carried HIV-1 proviruses. Within the same sorted populations, how oligoclonal the TCRs were correlated with how oligoclonal the proviruses were. Significantly lower TCRbeta richness was observed in CMV- and Gag-responding cells than in anti-CD3/anti-CD28-responding cells, and higher oligoclonality was observed in CMV-responding cells than in CD3/CD28-stimulated and Gag-responding cells. Degenerate expanded CDR3beta sequences were enriched in antigen-responding cells, suggesting convergent selection of CD4+ responses to CMV and Gag.

The immunoSEQ hsTCRB assay version 4, run in survey mode, was used to sequence TCRbeta repertoires from genomic DNA. Genomic DNA was diluted to about 10 ng/uL, using up to about 1 ug per sample for TCRbeta sequencing. In the paper's pipeline: TCRbeta data were analyzed in ImmunoSeq Analyzer 3.0, with diversity computed on productive nucleotide rearrangements. Using the Immunarch R package, lower-bound TCR diversity was estimated with the improved Chao index and clonality was estimated with the Gini coefficient. When different nucleotide rearrangements encoded the same CDR3beta amino acid sequence, each rearrangement was treated as a distinct clonotype. Differential abundance analysis identified TCRbeta sequences significantly enriched in antigen-responding cells relative to anti-CD3/anti-CD28-activated cells. TCRs were clustered by predicted peptide-MHC specificity with GLIPH2, both within individual participants and across merged participant data sets. TCRdb took this table from immuneACCESS and kept in-frame rearrangements with V and J called. Such tables lack part of the clones; where checked against another copy, unresolved V genes explain under half of the gap, and the rest is unexplained. V, J and clone size are taken as reported in that table, and D and trimming were inferred from the DNA itself. The sample has roughly 34,000 clones on record, about 80% of them singletons. About 6.8% of the sample lies in the top ten.

The sequence is built from TRBV5-1 and TRBJ2-7, with TRBD2 identical over 10 junction bases. The sample here was CD4+ T cells sorted from PBMCs after approximately 20-hour stimulation, taken from a patient who received antiretroviral therapy. The cell subset or site label corresponds to: CD40L-CD69- CD45RO-high memory CD4 T cells not responding to CMV lysate. This TCR derives from an adult woman with HIV who was CMV-seropositive. The nucleotide sequence reads TGCGCCAGCAGCCGCGCTCGGACTAGCGGAGACTACGAGCAGTACTTC. It translates to CASSRARTSGDYEQYF.